This T cell receptor beta chain was sequenced during a study of CD8+ T cells in alopecia areata. Whole-study context: Each day, treated patients took oral tofacitinib twice, at 5 to 10 mg per dose.

Following RNA extraction, reverse transcription yielded cDNA that acted as the sequencing template. Sequencing was performed with immunoSEQ multiplex PCR; in TCRdb, only in-frame clones are kept and a portion is missing. The repertoire holds some 200,000 clones, with 50% to 70% as singletons. Study-wide results and caveats: Greater clonality was observed in lesional scalp samples, especially alopecia totalis/universalis, versus normal scalp.

Researchers gathered lesional scalp punch biopsies and peripheral blood from patients with alopecia areata. On this clone: The antigen is not known.

Looked up from germline, CDR1 is LNHDA and CDR2 is SQIVND (reference sequence). There are 14 residues in the CDR3. Deletions cut 7 bases from V and 0 bases from J, with 7 bases between. The input for sequencing was CD4+ T cells sorted from blood, taken at week 0. This TCR was recovered from a human donor with alopecia areata. The V and J genes are TRBV19 and TRBJ2-6, with D hard to call. In DNA form, the CDR3 reads TGTGCCAGTAAGGCCGTCTCTGGGGCCAACGTCCTGACTTTC. It codes for CASKAVSGANVLTF.